The rows below give T cell receptor beta chains drawn from one sample of a study of vaccination and CD4 T cells after COVID-19. Their cognate antigens are unknown. TCRdb reanalysed the PCR reads using MiXCR and keeps one entry per CDR3 protein. Of roughly 20,000 distinct CDR3 sequences in the sample, just over 60% were seen once. Sequencing was done on a sample of CD4+ T cells from blood, cultured in vitro. Receptor source: a human donor who had recovered from COVID-19. Both conserved end residues are part of each CDR3. A D gene is named only where the DNA matches it firmly. Expanded clones get a size class; other rows say once, few or many, or leave the size out.

clone_size j_call d_call v_call cdr3_nt cdr3_aa
few TRBJ2-5 TRBD1 TRBV7-7 TGTGCCAGCAGCTTTGGGACAGGGGAGACCCAGTACTTC CASSFGTGETQYF
- TRBJ1-1 - TRBV27 TGTGCCAGCAGTATACTGGGACAAGGACCGGGCACTGAAGCTTTCTTT CASSILGQGPGTEAFF
few TRBJ1-6 - TRBV27 TGTGCCAGCATTAATAGTTCACCCCTCCACTTT CASINSSPLHF
- TRBJ2-3 - TRBV19 TGTGCCAGTAGTACGACTCGGACAGAAGGCACAGATACGCAGTATTTT CASSTTRTEGTDTQYF
- TRBJ1-6 TRBD1 TRBV20-1 TGCAGTGCTCCTGACAGGGGGCCCAGCTCCTATAATTCACCCCTCCACTTT CSAPDRGPSSYNSPLHF
few TRBJ2-7 - TRBV2 TGTGCCAGCAGTGAAGCGCTAGAAGGGGGGGCACGGGAGCAGTACTTC CASSEALEGGAREQYF
- TRBJ1-2 - TRBV20-1 TGCAGTGCTCCAAGGGTAGGTGTGGATGGCTACACCTTC CSAPRVGVDGYTF
few TRBJ1-1 - TRBV5-4 TGTGCCAGCAGCTCGACTGGGGAGAACACTGAAGCTTTCTTT CASSSTGENTEAFF
- TRBJ1-2 - TRBV4-1 TGCGCCAGCAGCCAAAGAGATTATGGCTACACCTTC CASSQRDYGYTF
few TRBJ1-1 - TRBV6-1 TGTGCCAGCAGAAGAGTGGTGAACACTGAAGCTTTCTTT CASRRVVNTEAFF
- TRBJ2-1 TRBD2 TRBV20-1 TGCAGTCCCCTACGGGGGGATCCACACAATGAGCAGTTCTTC CSPLRGDPHNEQFF
- TRBJ1-5 - TRBV29-1 TGCAGCGTTGCAGGGGTAGTCGATCAGCCCCAGCATTTT CSVAGVVDQPQHF
few TRBJ1-1 - TRBV6-2/TRBV6-3 TGTGCCAGCAGTTACCGGGGGGCTTGGACCACTGAAGCTTTCTTT CASSYRGAWTTEAFF
- TRBJ1-2 - TRBV27 TGTGCCAGCAGTCTGACAGTCTTCTATGGCTACACCTTC CASSLTVFYGYTF
- TRBJ1-1 - TRBV12-3/TRBV12-4 TGTGCCAGCAGTTTGATGAACACTGAAGCTTTCTTT CASSLMNTEAFF
- TRBJ2-1 - TRBV7-6 TGTGCCAGCAGCTTAGTCTCGAGCTCCTACAATGAGCAGTTCTTC CASSLVSSSYNEQFF
- TRBJ1-1 TRBD1 TRBV28 TGTGCCAGCAGTCCCGGACAGGGAAGCACTGAAGCTTTCTTT CASSPGQGSTEAFF
- TRBJ2-3 TRBD1 TRBV6-4 TGTGCCAGCAGCACCAACCAGGGGGTGGGAGATACGCAGTATTTT CASSTNQGVGDTQYF
- TRBJ2-7 - TRBV2 TGTGCCAGCAGTGACCGGGGCAGGGCTTCCGAGCAGTACTTC CASSDRGRASEQYF
few TRBJ1-1 - TRBV27 TGTGCCAGCCTCCGACAGGAGGGACGCACTGAAGCTTTCTTT CASLRQEGRTEAFF
- TRBJ1-5 - TRBV24-1 TGTGCCACCAGTGGGCTGTATAGCAATCAGCCCCAGCATTTT CATSGLYSNQPQHF
few TRBJ1-5 - TRBV20-1 TGCAGTGCTAGAGCCCCGAGGAATCAGCCCCAGCATTTT CSARAPRNQPQHF
few TRBJ2-4 TRBD2 TRBV6-1 TGTGCCAGCAGTCCTTCGGGCCTAGCGGGAGTGAACATTCAGTACTTC CASSPSGLAGVNIQYF
- TRBJ1-1 - TRBV6-1 TGTGCCAGCAGTGCCGCAGGCTTCGGCACTGAAGCTTTCTTT CASSAAGFGTEAFF
few TRBJ2-7 - TRBV30 TGTGCCTGGACCGTCGGTAGCGCTATTCCCTACGAGCAGTACTTC CAWTVGSAIPYEQYF
few TRBJ1-5 - TRBV15 TGTGCCACCAGCACCGCGGGGTTCAATCAGCCCCAGCATTTT CATSTAGFNQPQHF
- TRBJ2-5 - TRBV20-1 TGCAGTGCGCGGCCGCTGGGAAGATTGGAGACCCAGTACTTC CSARPLGRLETQYF
- TRBJ2-3 - TRBV5-1 TGCGCCAGCAGCAGCCTGGGGGCGGGATCGGCAGATACGCAGTATTTT CASSSLGAGSADTQYF
- TRBJ2-1 TRBD2 TRBV7-3 TGTGCCAGCAGCTCCGATCCGGGACTAGTGTCCTACAATGAGCAGTTCTTC CASSSDPGLVSYNEQFF
few TRBJ1-2 TRBD1 TRBV20-1 TGCAGTGCTACCCGAGACAGGGAGGATGGCTACACCTTC CSATRDREDGYTF
- TRBJ1-5 TRBD1 TRBV20-1 TGCAGTGCCACCCAGGGGGAGGGCGATCAGCCCCAGCATTTT CSATQGEGDQPQHF
once TRBJ2-7 - TRBV6-1 TGTGCCAGCGGCCGGCCCAGCGGGTACTCCTACGAGCAGTACTTC CASGRPSGYSYEQYF
few TRBJ1-5 - TRBV20-1 TGCAGTGCTAGAGATAAGGCTTTGGGAGGGAATCAGCCCCAGCATTTT CSARDKALGGNQPQHF
- TRBJ2-2 - TRBV6-1 TGTGCCAGCAGGGCCGGGACCACCGGGGAGCTGTTTTTT CASRAGTTGELFF
- TRBJ1-2 TRBD1 TRBV11-3 TGTGCCAGCAGCTTAGAGACAGGGGGCTATAACTATGGCTACACCTTC CASSLETGGYNYGYTF
- TRBJ2-5 TRBD2 TRBV24-1 TGTGCCACCAGTCTACCTTCTAGCGGGAGGAGAGAGACCCAGTACTTC CATSLPSSGRRETQYF
once TRBJ1-1 - TRBV20-1 TGCAGTGCCCCCGGACAGAACACTGAAGCTTTCTTT CSAPGQNTEAFF
- TRBJ1-2 - TRBV5-4 TGTGCCAGCAGCCCATGGGCCGCGCTAAGGGGCTACACCTTC CASSPWAALRGYTF
few TRBJ1-2 TRBD1 TRBV15 TGTGCCACCAGCAGAGATAGTTGGGACAGGGCATATGGCTACACCTTC CATSRDSWDRAYGYTF
few TRBJ1-5 - TRBV7-2 TGTGCCAGCAGCTTTTCGGGGGACCTCAATCAGCCCCAGCATTTT CASSFSGDLNQPQHF
few TRBJ1-5 - TRBV10-3 TGTGCCATCAGTGAGGCAGGTCGTAGCAATCAGCCCCAGCATTTT CAISEAGRSNQPQHF
- TRBJ1-2 - TRBV29-1 TGCAGCGGGGGGGCTGGGGACTATGGCTACACCTTC CSGGAGDYGYTF
- TRBJ1-2 TRBD1 TRBV20-1 TGCAGTGCTAGATCTGGACAGGGAATTCTGCATGGCTACACCTTC CSARSGQGILHGYTF
- TRBJ2-4 TRBD2 TRBV20-1 TGCAGTGCCACCCTAGCGGGAGAGGGAGACATTCAGTACTTC CSATLAGEGDIQYF
few TRBJ2-7 TRBD1 TRBV10-2 TGCGCCAGCAGGGGACAGGGAACTCGCATGAGGGACGAGCAGTACTTC CASRGQGTRMRDEQYF
few TRBJ2-5 TRBD1 TRBV19 TGTGCCAGTAGTATTGGGACAGCACAAGAGACCCAGTACTTC CASSIGTAQETQYF
- TRBJ2-7 - TRBV11-2 TGTGCCAGCAGTCCCGCACCGGGACTTAACTACGAGCAGTACTTC CASSPAPGLNYEQYF
- TRBJ2-5 TRBD2 TRBV20-1 TGCAGTGCTAGGGGGGAAGGGGCGGGAGTTCAAGAGACCCAGTACTTC CSARGEGAGVQETQYF
few TRBJ2-1 TRBD2 TRBV7-2 TGTGCCAGCAGCTTTCCCGGGAGGACCTACAATGAGCAGTTCTTC CASSFPGRTYNEQFF
- TRBJ2-7 TRBD1 TRBV5-4 TGTGCCAGCAGCACGTACAGGGGCCGAGGACCCTACGAGCAGTACTTC CASSTYRGRGPYEQYF
- TRBJ1-5 - TRBV7-9 TGTGCCAGCAGCTTCCGGGACCCCCAAGCCCAGCATTTT CASSFRDPQAQHF
- TRBJ2-3 TRBD1 TRBV19 TGTGCCAGTAGTAGCCGACAGGGCCAGGCGCAGTATTTT CASSSRQGQAQYF